This TCR beta chain came from a study of OX40 agonist ivuxolimab in advanced cancers. In the study overall: Clinicians treated patients with ivuxolimab, an agonistic anti-OX40 (CD134) antibody. Patients in the trial were receiving intravenous ivuxolimab every 2 weeks, at doses of 0.01 to 10 mg/kg.

Data came from immunoSEQ multiplex PCR; TCRdb stores just in-frame clones and leaves some out. The data contain fewer than 15,000 clones, around 80% of them singletons. The CDR3 sequence is 14 residues long. J was trimmed by 6 bases and V by 9 bases; bases with no gene match: 8. CDR1 MNHEY and CDR2 SMNVEV come from the germline V gene (reference sequence). Specimen: CD4+ or CD8+ T cells sorted from blood, collected in a trial of the OX40 agonist ivuxolimab. This clonotype was obtained from an adult with an advanced solid tumor such as melanoma, head and neck, liver or kidney cancer. The V call is TRBV27, the J call TRBJ2-7; 13 bases align to TRBD2. The CDR3: CASTPLAGGREQYF. The CDR3 nucleotides read TGTGCCAGTACCCCACTAGCGGGAGGGCGCGAGCAGTACTTC.